The 26 T cell receptor beta chains reported below all come from one sample, sequenced in a study of blood T cell repertoires in COVID-19. Generated by immunoSEQ multiplex PCR, the TCRdb table keeps only in-frame clones and is missing some. The repertoire holds over 10,000 clones, with over 75% as singletons. Sequenced sample: peripheral blood. These receptors came from a man at least 80 years old with acute or convalescent COVID-19.

V and J are TRBV5-8 and TRBJ2-1; no clear D. CDR1 is SGHTS, CDR2 YDEGEE, per germline. Trimming took 3 bases from V and 5 from J, leaving 12 bases between them. This CDR3 has 14 amino acids. CDR3 nucleotides: TGTGCCAGCAGCTCTTGGAGTCTTCACAATGAGCAGTTCTTC. It codes for CASSSWSLHNEQFF.

The J gene is TRBJ2-1, the V gene TRBV10-2; D perhaps matches TRBD1 (5 bases). V was trimmed by 8 bases and J by 7 bases, leaving 18 bases between them. Germline V CDR1 and CDR2: WSHSY, SAAADI. The CDR3 runs 14 residues. The CDR3 sequence is CASLLTALANEQFF. In DNA form, the CDR3 reads TGCGCCAGCCTTTTGACAGCCTTGGCAAATGAGCAGTTCTTC.

The chain carries TRBV2 and TRBJ1-4, with 10 positions matching TRBD1. The CDR3 spans 15 residues. Germline CDR1 SNHLY, CDR2 FYNNEI. V was pared by 7 bases and J by 4 bases, with 6 bases of the junction left unmatched. CDR3 amino acids: CASTFDRGRNEKLFF. The CDR3 nucleotides are TGTGCCAGCACCTTTGACAGGGGGCGTAATGAAAAACTGTTTTTT.

As DNA, the CDR3 is TGTGCCAGCAGTTTTTGGACTAGCGGGGGGCCAAACTCCTTAGATACGCAGTATTTT. It yields the protein CASSFWTSGGPNSLDTQYF. V is TRBV3-1 (or the pseudogene TRBV3-2) and J is TRBJ2-3, with 14 bases lining up with TRBD2. The V gene's germline CDR1 is LGHDT and CDR2 YNNKEL (reference sequence). This CDR3 contains 19 residues. The V segment lost 6 bases and the J segment 5 bases; nucleotides outside the gene matches: 16.

V gene TRBV5-1 combines with J gene TRBJ1-4, with D unclear. V dropped 0 bases and J dropped 8 bases, with 14 bases sitting between them. Germline V gene data show CDR1 as SGHRS and CDR2 as YFSETQ. The CDR3 runs to 15 residues. CDR3 nucleotides: TGCGCCAGCAGCTTGGTGTTCCATGCGGGAGAAAAACTGTTTTTT. It is translated as CASSLVFHAGEKLFF.

This clone was seen only a few times. Other DNA sequences of this sample code for an identical CDR3. This rearrangement joins TRBV5-1 to TRBJ2-7; 8 positions match TRBD1. V lost 2 bases, J lost 6 bases, and 7 bases stayed unmatched. This CDR3 is built from 14 residues. Germline V gene data show CDR1 as SGHRS and CDR2 as YFSETQ. CDR3 nucleotide sequence: TGCGCCAGCAGCTTAACCCAGGGGGCCGGCGAGCAGTACTTC. This codes for CASSLTQGAGEQYF.

The chain couples TRBV29-1 to TRBJ1-5; 7 bases are shared with TRBD1. In germline, CDR1 is SQVTM, CDR2 ANQGSEA. After removal of 5 bases from V and 1 base from J, the junction contained 5 bases not matched to a gene. CDR3 length: 14 residues. For the CDR3, the DNA is TGCAGCGTTCAACAGACAGGGAGCAATCAGCCCCAGCATTTT. This translates into CSVQQTGSNQPQHF.

The chain has TRBV12-3 or TRBV12-4 and TRBJ1-2; TRBD1 might be the D (5 bases). This CDR3 contains 12 residues. V was trimmed by 6 bases and J by 7 bases, leaving 12 bases between them. The DNA of the CDR3 is TGTGCCAGCAGCCTGACAGTAGCTGGCTACACCTTC. Residues: CASSLTVAGYTF.

This chain connects TRBV13 to TRBJ2-1; tentative D call: TRBD1 (6 bases). Trimming pared 6 bases from V and 9 bases from J, leaving 21 bases between. Per germline, CDR1 PRHDT and CDR2 FYEKMQ (reference sequence). This CDR3 spans 15 amino acids. Here the CDR3 DNA reads TGTGCCAGCAGTCACCGCCCCGGGACACTAAGTGAGCAGTTCTTC. Translation: CASSHRPGTLSEQFF.

This clone was seen a single time. The chain uses TRBV6-5 and TRBJ1-2, with 10 bases that match TRBD1. The germline V gene has CDR1 MNHEY and CDR2 SVGAGI. The CDR3 loop spans 14 amino acids. Trimming at V came to 6 bases and at J to 4 bases, leaving 5 bases not matched to a gene. The CDR3 bases are TGTGCCAGCAGGACAGGGGGCGCGGGCTATGGCTACACCTTC. Its translation is CASRTGGAGYGYTF.

The genes are TRBV30 and TRBJ1-2, with a possible D match to TRBD1 (6 bases). Germline-derived CDR1 and CDR2 are GTSNPN and SVGIG (reference sequence). The CDR3 is 14 residues long. The V gene lost 8 bases and the J gene lost 7 bases, with 23 bases spanning the gap. Here the CDR3 reads CAGPARGGIGGYTF. The DNA of the CDR3 is TGTGCCGGACCAGCTCGAGGGGGAATCGGTGGCTACACCTTC.

The rearrangement links TRBV6-1 to TRBJ2-1, with D possibly being TRBD1 (6 bases). CDR3 length equals 14 residues. Germline V gene data show CDR1 as MNHNS and CDR2 as SASEGT. V lost 1 base, J lost 8 bases, and 12 bases lay in between. The chain's CDR3 is CASSEGYRDYEQFF. CDR3 nucleotides: TGTGCCAGCAGTGAAGGTTACAGGGATTATGAGCAGTTCTTC.

The chain links TRBV11-3 to TRBJ2-1; D remains ambiguous. The germline V and J ends were trimmed by 1 base and 8 bases, with 18 bases remaining between them. This CDR3 contains 16 residues. Looked up from germline, CDR1 is SGHNT and CDR2 is YENEEA. CDR3 nucleotide sequence: TGTGCCAGCAGCTTAGGGAGCGCCCCAGAGGCAGATGAGCAGTTCTTC. Translation gives CASSLGSAPEADEQFF.

V and J are TRBV6-5 and TRBJ2-7; 8 bases are a match to TRBD1. Germline CDR1 reads MNHEY; CDR2 reads SVGAGI. With 6 bases clipped from V and 0 bases from J, the junction kept 4 bases outside the gene matches. This CDR3 has 14 amino acids. The CDR3 protein is CASRLGQGSYEQYF. CDR3 nucleotide sequence: TGTGCCAGCAGACTCGGACAGGGCTCCTACGAGCAGTACTTC.

This rearrangement joins TRBV13 to TRBJ2-3; 10 bases match TRBD2. The CDR3 is made up of 16 amino acids. The J segment lost 2 bases and the V segment lost 2 bases, leaving 4 bases of the junction unmatched. Germline lookup yields CDR1 PRHDT and CDR2 FYEKMQ (reference sequence). Here the CDR3 reads CASSLLAGALTDTQYF. CDR3 DNA: TGTGCCAGCAGCTTACTAGCGGGGGCCCTCACAGATACGCAGTATTTT. Using reference TRBV13 and TRBJ2-3 for the parts outside the CDR3, the full variable domain is AAGVIQSPRHLIKEKRETATLKCYPIPRHDTVYWYQQGPGQDPQFLISFYEKMQSDKGSIPDRFSAQQFSDYHSELNMSSLELGDSALYFCASSLLAGALTDTQYFGPGTRLTVL.

This chain uses TRBV6-6 with TRBJ1-2; D gene ambiguous. V was pared by 5 bases and J by 0 bases, with 13 bases between. Germline V lookup: CDR1 MNHNY, CDR2 SVGAGI (reference sequence). The length of the CDR3 is 15 residues. CDR3 loop: CASSLPGRSNYGYTF. The CDR3 DNA follows: TGTGCCAGCAGTCTCCCAGGCAGATCTAACTATGGCTACACCTTC.

V and J are TRBV6-5 and TRBJ1-1; perhaps TRBD1 as D (6 bases). The germline gives CDR1 MNHEY, CDR2 SVGAGI. V was shortened by 7 bases and J by 1 base, with 10 bases between the two germline ends. This CDR3 region has 13 residues. The CDR3 DNA reads as TGTGCCAGCACTGGACAGACGAACACTGAAGCTTTCTTT. As protein: CASTGQTNTEAFF.

The chain is built from TRBV7-9 and TRBJ1-5; D ambiguous. This CDR3 region has 13 residues. V shed 5 bases and J shed 4 bases, with 9 bases lying between them. Per the germline V gene, CDR1 is SEHNR and CDR2 is FQNEAQ (reference sequence). CDR3: CASSLGRNQPQHF. As DNA, the CDR3 is TGTGCCAGCAGCCTCGGGAGGAATCAGCCCCAGCATTTT.

The rearrangement uses TRBV6-5 and TRBJ1-1; D remains ambiguous. This CDR3 contains 14 residues. V lost 6 bases to trimming and J lost 1 base, with 12 bases between them. Germline V CDR1 and CDR2: MNHEY, SVGAGI. CDR3 sequence (DNA): TGTGCCAGCAGAACACTACTGGCGAACACTGAAGCTTTCTTT. Its protein is CASRTLLANTEAFF.

This sequence joins TRBV5-1 and TRBJ1-4; a possible D gene is TRBD1 (6 bases). CDR1 SGHRS and CDR2 YFSETQ come from the germline V gene. The V and J ends lost 1 base and 6 bases respectively, with 16 bases between them. This CDR3 is built from 16 residues. The CDR3, as DNA: TGCGCCAGCAGCTTGCAAGGACAGTTCGAGTATGAAAAACTGTTTTTT. Encoded protein: CASSLQGQFEYEKLFF.

This chain links TRBV5-1 with TRBJ2-3; TRBD1 might be the D (6 bases). In germline, CDR1 is SGHRS, CDR2 YFSETQ. The CDR3 has 16 residues. V was cut by 0 bases and J by 6 bases, with 17 bases left in between. CDR3 sequence reads: CASSLAPGALPDTQYF. CDR3 nucleotides: TGCGCCAGCAGCTTGGCCCCAGGGGCGCTGCCGGATACGCAGTATTTT.

The gene calls are TRBV3-1 (or the pseudogene TRBV3-2) and TRBJ1-1, with D unresolved. The germline V gene has CDR1 LGHDT and CDR2 YNNKEL (reference sequence). The germline V and J ends were trimmed by 1 base and 2 bases, with 5 bases remaining between them. This CDR3 region has 13 residues. CDR3 bases: TGTGCCAGCAGCCAAGCTCTTAACACTGAAGCTTTCTTT. This sequence encodes CASSQALNTEAFF.

There are a few counts of this clone. The chain links TRBV29-1 to TRBJ2-7; TRBD1 agrees at 7 bases. CDR1 is SQVTM and CDR2 is ANQGSEA in the germline V gene. The CDR3 runs to 13 residues. The V segment lost 6 bases and the J segment 3 bases; nucleotides outside the gene matches: 8. CDR3 sequence reads: CSVLTGVSYEQYF. The CDR3 DNA reads as TGCAGCGTGCTCACAGGGGTGAGCTACGAGCAGTACTTC.

This clone is a singleton in its sample. The chain links TRBV3-1 (or the pseudogene TRBV3-2) to TRBJ2-4, with 8 bases identical to TRBD1. Germline V gene sequence: CDR1 LGHDT, CDR2 YNNKEL (reference sequence). The CDR3 consists of 19 residues. V trimming: 1 base; J trimming: 0 bases; junction bases outside the gene matches: 11. CDR3 sequence: CASSQGQGFVPIAKNIQYF. Written as DNA, the CDR3 is TGTGCCAGCAGCCAAGGACAGGGGTTTGTTCCGATAGCCAAAAACATTCAGTACTTC.

In its sample, this clone was seen once. The V and J genes are TRBV6-2 or TRBV6-3 and TRBJ2-1, with 8 positions matching TRBD2. The CDR3 totals 18 residues. Germline V gene lookup returns CDR1 MNHEY and CDR2 SVGEGT. With V trimmed by 4 bases and J by 0 bases, 11 bases remained unmatched. The CDR3 DNA reads TGTGCCAGCAGTTCGGGGGGGGGTCGCGGAAGCTCCTACAATGAGCAGTTCTTC. Translating it yields CASSSGGGRGSSYNEQFF.

This clone was observed a single time. V is TRBV3-1 (or the pseudogene TRBV3-2) and J is TRBJ2-5; D is unresolved. V dropped 4 bases and J dropped 2 bases, with 5 bases sitting between them. The CDR3 runs to 12 residues. The germline V gene has CDR1 LGHDT and CDR2 YNNKEL (reference sequence). DNA for the CDR3: TGTGCCAGCAGCCCCGGGCAAGAGACCCAGTACTTC. It encodes CASSPGQETQYF.